A single sample gave rise to the 21 T cell receptor beta chains below, sequenced in a study of cytomegalovirus exposure and HLA in healthy donors. This PCR relied on a set of 60 Vbeta primers and 13 Jbeta primers. Method: immunoSEQ multiplex PCR; TCRdb's copy keeps in-frame clones and lacks some. This table has over 110,000 clones, under 80% appearing once. Sequencing was performed on PBMCs. These receptors all stem from a woman aged 45-65 years in good health and CMV-seropositive.

The rearrangement uses TRBV7-9 and TRBJ2-1, with 7 bases fitting TRBD1. V lost 5 bases to trimming and J lost 5 bases; unmatched junction nucleotides: 12. Germline loops: CDR1 SEHNR, CDR2 FQNEAQ (reference sequence). This CDR3 spans 16 amino acids. The CDR3 loop is CASSPSDRPNNNEQFF. CDR3 bases: TGTGCCAGCAGCCCTTCGGACAGGCCCAATAACAATGAGCAGTTCTTC.

This chain joins TRBV5-6 and TRBJ2-1; the match to TRBD1 covers 7 bases. V lost 5 bases, J lost 2 bases, and 7 bases stayed unmatched. Germline assignment: CDR1 SGHDT and CDR2 YYEEEE. This CDR3 has 15 residues. DNA of the CDR3: TGTGCCAGCAGATTTGACAGGGTCCCCTACAATGAGCAGTTCTTC. Protein sequence: CASRFDRVPYNEQFF.

CDR3 region: CASSTQDTQYF. CDR3 nucleotides: TGTGCCAGCAGCACACAAGATACGCAGTATTTT. This rearrangement joins TRBV5-4 to TRBJ2-3; D unresolved. The CDR3 has 11 residues. Germline CDR1 is SGHNT and CDR2 is YYREEE (reference sequence). V was pared by 4 bases and J by 5 bases, with 5 bases between.

The count of this clone is one. The chain recombines TRBV5-6 with TRBJ2-3, with 9 bases that match TRBD2. The CDR3 is 15 residues long. The ends lost 4 bases at V and 6 bases at J; junction bases unmatched: 9. CDR1 SGHDT and CDR2 YYEEEE come from the germline V gene. The CDR3 here is CASSTGTSSGDTQYF. Here the CDR3 DNA reads TGTGCCAGCAGCACGGGGACTAGCTCTGGGGATACGCAGTATTTT.

This clone was seen more than once but under ten times. Here the CDR3 reads CASSSRDSRQPQHF. CDR3 sequence (DNA): TGTGCCAGCAGTTCGCGGGACAGTCGACAGCCCCAGCATTTT. The chain uses TRBV27 and TRBJ1-5, with 7 bases that match TRBD1. V shed 4 bases and J 7 bases; nucleotides not matched to a gene: 7. The CDR3 covers 14 residues. Germline CDR1 reads MNHEY; CDR2 reads SMNVEV (reference sequence).

The rearrangement links TRBV30 to TRBJ2-5, with unresolved D. The CDR3 extends over 12 amino acids. Trimming pared 0 bases from V and 11 bases from J, leaving 13 bases between. Germline CDR1 GTSNPN, CDR2 SVGIG (reference sequence). DNA for the CDR3: TGTGCCTGGAGTGTATCGGGTCAAGAGCAGTACTTC. Translated: CAWSVSGQEQYF.

This sequence joins TRBV7-2 and TRBJ2-5; TRBD2 might be the D (5 bases). V dropped 4 bases and J dropped 4 bases, with 13 bases sitting between them. This CDR3 is built from 14 residues. The V gene's germline CDR1 is SGHTA and CDR2 FQGNSA. DNA for the CDR3: TGTGCCAGCAGCTGGGCTCGGGATTCAGAGACCCAGTACTTC. It specifies CASSWARDSETQYF.

The chain links TRBV10-3 to TRBJ2-7; 12 nucleotides match TRBD1. J gave up 5 bases and V 6 bases, and 2 bases lay outside the gene matches. This CDR3 is 13 amino acids long. Germline V gene lookup returns CDR1 ENHRY and CDR2 SYGVKD. The CDR3 coding sequence is TGTGCCATCAGGGGACAGGGGGCGGACGAGCAGTACTTC. Amino acids: CAIRGQGADEQYF.

V gene TRBV7-6 combines with J gene TRBJ2-7, with TRBD1 matching 7 bases. The CDR3 contains 14 residues. V shed 4 bases and J 0 bases; nucleotides not matched to a gene: 3. In germline, CDR1 is SGHVS, CDR2 FNYEAQ. This CDR3 is CASSSGTASYEQYF. Written as DNA, the CDR3 is TGTGCCAGCAGCTCCGGGACAGCCTCCTACGAGCAGTACTTC.

The chain has TRBV6-5 and TRBJ2-7; 7 bases match TRBD1. The V gene's germline CDR1 is MNHEY and CDR2 SVGAGI. V dropped 6 bases and J dropped 6; count of bases not matched to a gene: 11. The CDR3 runs to 14 residues. In nucleotides, the CDR3 is TGTGCCAGCAGCCGCGGACAGGTTGCCCGCGAGCAGTACTTC. Amino acids: CASSRGQVAREQYF.

V is TRBV18 and J is TRBJ2-7, with 9 bases aligning to TRBD2. The CDR3 has 15 amino acids. The ends lost 4 bases at V and 5 bases at J; junction bases unmatched: 9. CDR1 and CDR2 (germline): KGHSH, LQKENI. CDR3 sequence (DNA): TGTGCCAGCTCACGACTCGGCGGGGGGGCCCACGAGCAGTACTTC. Translating it yields CASSRLGGGAHEQYF.

The DNA of the CDR3 is TGTGCCAGCAGTGAAAGGGGACTGTTACCTAATGAAAAACTGTTTTTT. This gives the protein CASSERGLLPNEKLFF. This chain links TRBV6-1 with TRBJ1-4; possible D gene TRBD1, 5 bases. Trimming removed 2 bases at V and 3 bases at J, with 13 bases between. This CDR3 spans 16 amino acids. CDR1 and CDR2 (germline): MNHNS, SASEGT.

The chain combines TRBV28 with TRBJ1-1, with a tentative D call TRBD1 (5 bases). Germline V CDR1 and CDR2: MDHEN, SYDVKM. Deletions cut 1 base from V and 2 bases from J, with 8 bases between. The CDR3 has 14 amino acids. In DNA form, the CDR3 reads TGTGCCAGCAGTTTATACACAGGAAACACTGAAGCTTTCTTT. Translated, it gives CASSLYTGNTEAFF.

V gene TRBV6-5 combines with J gene TRBJ1-6; 9 positions match TRBD1. Germline values: CDR1 MNHEY, CDR2 SVGAGI. J lost 8 bases, V lost 4 bases, and 9 bases had no gene match. This CDR3 has 16 residues. The CDR3 DNA reads as TGTGCCAGCAGTTCCCCCCACAGGGGGCCTCATTCACCCCTCCACTTT. Translated: CASSSPHRGPHSPLHF.

The rearrangement links TRBV7-8 to TRBJ1-3; maybe TRBD1 (6 bases). This CDR3 region has 17 residues. CDR1 SGHVS and CDR2 FQNEAQ come from the germline V gene. The V end lost 1 base, the J end lost 0 bases, and 13 bases lay between the germline ends. The DNA for the CDR3 is TGTGCCAGCAGCTTAGGAGGGACACCTAGCTCTGGAAACACCATATATTTT. Protein sequence: CASSLGGTPSSGNTIYF.

The count of this clone is one. The V call is TRBV9, the J call TRBJ2-5, with 8 bases aligning to TRBD1. The CDR3 totals 14 residues. Unmatched junction bases numbered 5, after V lost 3 bases and J lost 4 bases. Germline CDR1 reads SGDLS; CDR2 reads YYNGEE. The CDR3 DNA reads as TGTGCCAGCAGCGGCACACAGGGGGGAGAGACCCAGTACTTC. Translated: CASSGTQGGETQYF. The variable domain in full, with the rest retrieved from reference TRBV9 and TRBJ2-5, is DSGVTQTPKHLITATGQRVTLRCSPRSGDLSVYWYQQSLDQGLQFLIQYYNGEERAKGNILERFSAQQFPDLHSELNLSSLELGDSALYFCASSGTQGGETQYFGPGTRLLVL.

The chain has TRBV28 and TRBJ1-2; TRBD1 is a possible D gene (5 bases). Germline V CDR1 and CDR2: MDHEN, SYDVKM. CDR3 length: 15 amino acids. V lost 5 bases to trimming and J lost 0 bases, with 13 bases between them. The CDR3: CASSPTDSANYGYTF. The CDR3 DNA reads as TGTGCCAGCAGTCCAACCGACAGTGCTAACTATGGCTACACCTTC.

V gene TRBV27 combines with J gene TRBJ2-7, with 8 bases lining up with TRBD1. The germline gives CDR1 MNHEY, CDR2 SMNVEV (reference sequence). There are 14 residues in the CDR3. The ends lost 4 bases at V and 3 bases at J; junction bases unmatched: 5. The CDR3, as DNA: TGTGCCAGCAGTTCATTGGGGACAGGCTACGAGCAGTACTTC. It translates to CASSSLGTGYEQYF.

The V gene is TRBV7-3, the J gene TRBJ1-4; TRBD1 agrees at 8 bases. Germline V gene lookup returns CDR1 SGHTA and CDR2 FQGTGA. Trimming at V came to 3 bases and at J to 7 bases, leaving 10 bases not matched to a gene. The CDR3 spans 16 residues. The CDR3 sequence: CASSFIAEDRAEKLFF. The CDR3 DNA follows: TGTGCCAGCAGCTTTATAGCCGAGGACAGGGCTGAAAAACTGTTTTTT.

This chain uses TRBV4-1 with TRBJ2-5, with D possibly matching TRBD1 (6 bases). V gave up 4 bases and J gave up 1 base, with 13 bases separating them. Looked up from germline, CDR1 is MGHRA and CDR2 is YSYEKL. The CDR3 is 15 amino acids. The CDR3 region is CASSLLDSAQETQYF. DNA for the CDR3: TGCGCCAGCAGCCTACTGGACAGCGCCCAAGAGACCCAGTACTTC.

This chain uses TRBV6-5 with TRBJ1-5; D unresolved. Germline V lookup: CDR1 MNHEY, CDR2 SVGAGI. Trimming took 9 bases from V and 6 from J, leaving 12 bases between them. The CDR3 is 12 residues long. The CDR3 loop reads CASSEGSQPQHF. DNA for the CDR3: TGTGCCAGTAGCGAGGGCAGTCAGCCCCAGCATTTT.